Following are 10 T cell receptor beta chains from one sample sequenced in a study of cytomegalovirus exposure and HLA in healthy donors. A multiplex PCR was run with 60 Vbeta primers and 13 Jbeta primers. Sequencing was performed with immunoSEQ multiplex PCR; in TCRdb, only in-frame clones are kept and a portion is missing. The repertoire includes around 140,000 clones, 82% of them detected once, and about 8.6% sits in the top ten. The sequencing input was PBMCs. Receptors originate from a woman aged 45-59 years in good health and CMV-seropositive.

This chain connects TRBV7-9 to TRBJ2-7; 9 nucleotides agree with TRBD1. The length of the CDR3 is 13 residues. CDR1 and CDR2 (germline): SEHNR, FQNEAQ (reference sequence). V shed 6 bases and J 6 bases; nucleotides not matched to a gene: 6. In DNA form, the CDR3 reads TGTGCCAGCAGTACACAGGGGGCCGGCGAGCAGTACTTC. Translated: CASSTQGAGEQYF.

The chain links TRBV5-5 to TRBJ2-7; D is unclear. Trimming shortened V by 7 bases and J by 2 bases, and 7 bases separated the two germline ends. This CDR3 has 11 amino acids. CDR1 and CDR2 (germline): SGHKS, YYEKEE (reference sequence). The CDR3 reads CASPPPYEQYF. In DNA form, the CDR3 reads TGTGCCAGCCCTCCCCCCTACGAGCAGTACTTC.

This clone was seen once. V usage is TRBV13 and J usage is TRBJ2-3; 11 nucleotides line up with TRBD2. Per the germline V gene, CDR1 is PRHDT and CDR2 is FYEKMQ (reference sequence). The CDR3 consists of 15 residues. V gave up 5 bases and J gave up 3 bases; unmatched junction bases: 4. CDR3 loop: CASSPSGRRTDTQYF. The CDR3 DNA reads TGTGCCAGCAGCCCTAGCGGGAGGCGGACAGATACGCAGTATTTT.

The chain joins TRBV5-8 to TRBJ1-4; 7 nucleotides line up with TRBD1. In germline, CDR1 is SGHTS, CDR2 YDEGEE. The CDR3 is 14 amino acids. V trimming: 5 bases; J trimming: 2 bases; junction bases outside the gene matches: 3. The CDR3 here is CASRAQGTNEKLFF. In DNA, the CDR3 is TGTGCCAGCAGAGCACAGGGGACTAATGAAAAACTGTTTTTT.

This clone was seen only a few times. The junction departs from germline at one end; a sequencing error may be responsible. The chain links TRBV7-9 to TRBJ2-7; possible D gene TRBD2, 6 bases. The germline V gene has CDR1 SEHNR and CDR2 FQNEAQ (reference sequence). This CDR3 contains 13 residues. The CDR3 DNA follows: TGTTCCAGCAGCCTCGGGACTGCGGACGAGCAGTACTTC. This sequence encodes CSSSLGTADEQYF.

The chain carries TRBV7-8 and TRBJ1-4, with unresolved D. The CDR3 runs to 16 residues. V lost 2 bases to trimming and J lost 1 base, with 11 bases between them. Germline V gene lookup returns CDR1 SGHVS and CDR2 FQNEAQ. As DNA, the CDR3 is TGTGCCAGCAGCTTACGCCCTGGCGGAACTAATGAAAAACTGTTTTTT. Its protein product is CASSLRPGGTNEKLFF.

The V call is TRBV4-1, the J call TRBJ1-1, with D perhaps matching TRBD1 (5 bases). Germline lookup yields CDR1 MGHRA and CDR2 YSYEKL. Trimming left V 1 base short and J 1 base short, with 16 bases between. The CDR3 totals 17 residues. The CDR3 loop reads CASSQGRRGRQNTEAFF. CDR3 in DNA: TGCGCCAGCAGCCAAGGAAGGAGGGGCCGCCAGAACACTGAAGCTTTCTTT.

The chain recombines TRBV29-1 with TRBJ2-5, with TRBD2 matching over 14 bases. With 6 bases clipped from V and 2 bases from J, the junction kept 5 bases outside the gene matches. CDR3 length equals 15 residues. Germline V lookup: CDR1 SQVTM, CDR2 ANQGSEA. In DNA, the CDR3 is TGCAGCGTGAATGGACTAGCGGGGGGACAAGAGACCCAGTACTTC. Protein product: CSVNGLAGGQETQYF.

As DNA, the CDR3 is TGCGCCAGCAGCCAGAGACAGGGCATCTACAATGAGCAGTTCTTC. Its protein product is CASSQRQGIYNEQFF. This chain uses TRBV5-1 with TRBJ2-1; 7 bases are a match to TRBD1. Germline CDR1 SGHRS, CDR2 YFSETQ. After removal of 4 bases from V and 3 bases from J, the junction contained 7 bases not matched to a gene. CDR3 length equals 15 residues.

The chain carries TRBV28 and TRBJ1-3; D is undetermined. The length of the CDR3 is 12 residues. V lost 8 bases, J lost 0 bases, and 5 bases lay in between. Germline V gene lookup returns CDR1 MDHEN and CDR2 SYDVKM. CDR3 in amino acids: CASSVSGNTIYF. For the CDR3, the DNA is TGTGCCAGCTCGGTCTCTGGAAACACCATATATTTT. The variable domain in full, with the rest retrieved from reference TRBV28 and TRBJ1-3, is DVKVTQSSRYLVKRTGEKVFLECVQDMDHENMFWYRQDPGLGLRLIYFSYDVKMKEKGDIPEGYSVSREKKERFSLILESASTNQTSMYLCASSVSGNTIYFGEGSWLTVV.